The 16 T cell receptor beta chains presented below share a single source sample, sequenced in a study of shared clonotypes between healthy human individuals. Using immunoSEQ multiplex PCR, the repertoire was profiled, and TCRdb retains in-frame clones only, with some absent. In the table there are some 2,400,000 clones, almost 96% of which are singletons. Source material: naive CD4+ T cells sorted from blood. Stated subset: CD45RA+ positively selected. The receptor source for this set is a young man in good health.

For the CDR3, the DNA is TGTGCCTGGAGCGACCCGGGACAGGGGATCTACGAGCAGTACTTC. As protein: CAWSDPGQGIYEQYF. The chain has TRBV30 and TRBJ2-7; 10 bases line up with TRBD1. Per the germline V gene, CDR1 is GTSNPN and CDR2 is SVGIG (reference sequence). The CDR3 covers 15 residues. The V and J ends lost 3 bases and 3 bases, in that order; junction bases with no gene match: 8.

V gene TRBV7-2 combines with J gene TRBJ1-2; D not resolved. Germline CDR1 SGHTA, CDR2 FQGNSA. This CDR3 is 14 amino acids long. Between the trimmed V and J ends, which lost 5 bases and 3 bases, there was a span of 13 bases. The chain's CDR3 is CASSPQSGDYGYTF. CDR3 in DNA: TGTGCCAGCAGCCCGCAGAGCGGGGACTATGGCTACACCTTC.

Remarks on this clone: A read error may produce the germline difference seen at one junction end. The gene calls are TRBV5-4 and TRBJ2-2, with D possibly TRBD2 on 6 matching bases. The CDR3 runs 14 residues. CDR1 and CDR2 (germline): SGHNT, YYREEE (reference sequence). CDR3 residues: CASTLVGGAGELFF. Here the CDR3 DNA reads TGTGCCAGCACCTTGGTCGGAGGGGCCGGGGAGCTGTTTTTT.

The chain couples TRBV29-1 to TRBJ2-5; TRBD2 matches 10 bases. Unmatched junction bases numbered 4, after V lost 5 bases and J lost 4 bases. CDR1 is SQVTM and CDR2 is ANQGSEA in the germline V gene. The CDR3 covers 13 residues. CDR3 region: CSVNLAGVETQYF. CDR3 nucleotide sequence: TGCAGCGTTAATCTAGCGGGAGTAGAGACCCAGTACTTC.

V and J are TRBV9 and TRBJ2-7; unclear D gene. V dropped 5 bases and J dropped 9 bases, with 12 bases sitting between them. This CDR3 is built from 11 residues. Germline assignment: CDR1 SGDLS and CDR2 YYNGEE. The CDR3 region is CASRYRDGQYF. The CDR3 DNA is TGTGCCAGCAGGTACCGAGACGGGCAGTACTTC.

This sequence joins TRBV29-1 and TRBJ1-5; D not certain. Germline CDR1 is SQVTM and CDR2 is ANQGSEA. Trimming left V 8 bases short and J 3 bases short, with 20 bases between. The CDR3 consists of 15 residues. The CDR3 protein is CSSLSQFEANQPQHF. The CDR3 coding sequence is TGCAGCTCCCTCAGTCAGTTCGAGGCCAATCAGCCCCAGCATTTT. The variable domain in full, completed from reference TRBV29-1 and TRBJ1-5, reads SAVISQKPSRDICQRGTSLTIQCQVDSQVTMMFWYRQQPGQSLTLIATANQGSEATYESGFVIDKFPISRPNLTFSTLTVSNMSPEDSSIYLCSSLSQFEANQPQHFGDGTRLSIL.

The chain recombines TRBV6-5 with TRBJ1-4; 10 nucleotides align to TRBD1. V shed 2 bases, J shed 8 bases, and the junction held 5 bases outside the gene matches. Germline values: CDR1 MNHEY, CDR2 SVGAGI. This CDR3 has 15 amino acids. This chain's CDR3 is CASSYGTGVREKLFF. The CDR3 DNA follows: TGTGCCAGCAGTTACGGGACAGGGGTGAGAGAAAAACTGTTTTTT.

The V call is TRBV5-1, the J call TRBJ2-6, with D perhaps matching TRBD1 (6 bases). The CDR3 is 18 amino acids. Looked up from germline, CDR1 is SGHRS and CDR2 is YFSETQ. V lost 7 bases and J lost 1, with 21 bases in between. The CDR3 bases are TGCGCCAGCTTCGACTACGCCGGCAGGGGATCTGGGGCCAACGTCCTGACTTTC. Its protein is CASFDYAGRGSGANVLTF.

With regard to this clone: The junction shows a germline mismatch at one end, possibly a read error. This chain joins TRBV30 and TRBJ2-7; TRBD1 matches at 9 bases. The germline CDR1 and CDR2 sequences are GTSNPN and SVGIG (reference sequence). The CDR3 spans 14 residues. The CDR3 here is CAWSAGTGSFEQYF. The CDR3 nucleotides read TGTGCCTGGAGCGCCGGGACAGGGTCCTTCGAGCAGTACTTC.

The chain couples TRBV18 to TRBJ2-7, with D perhaps TRBD1 or TRBD2 (7 bases each). The V gene's germline CDR1 is KGHSH and CDR2 LQKENI. The CDR3 runs 15 residues. The germline V and J ends were trimmed by 7 bases and 0 bases, with 16 bases remaining between them. CDR3: CASYQGGSSSYEQYF. The CDR3 DNA is TGTGCCAGCTACCAGGGGGGGTCTAGCTCCTACGAGCAGTACTTC. Together with reference TRBV18 and TRBJ2-7, the CDR3 gives the full variable domain: NAGVMQNPRHLVRRRGQEARLRCSPMKGHSHVYWYRQLPEEGLKFMVYLQKENIIDESGMPKERFSAEFPKEGPSILRIQQVVRGDSAAYFCASYQGGSSSYEQYFGPGTRLTVT.

The rearrangement joins TRBV28 to TRBJ1-5; D call uncertain. V was clipped by 2 bases and J by 8 bases, with 7 bases between them. CDR3 length: 12 residues. Germline V CDR1 and CDR2: MDHEN, SYDVKM. This CDR3 reads CASSLRQEPQHF. In DNA, the CDR3 is TGTGCCAGCAGTTTACGTCAAGAGCCCCAGCATTTT.

The J gene is TRBJ2-7, the V gene TRBV7-2; tentatively, D is TRBD2 (5 bases). Germline loops: CDR1 SGHTA, CDR2 FQGNSA. This CDR3 has 16 residues. With 3 bases removed from V and 0 bases from J, the gap between germline ends came to 15 bases. CDR3 in DNA: TGTGCCAGCAGCTTCCAGAGCGGAACAAGCTCCTACGAGCAGTACTTC. Translated: CASSFQSGTSSYEQYF.

This clone came up a few times. This chain links TRBV6-5 with TRBJ1-1; perhaps TRBD1 as D (5 bases). The CDR3 loop spans 13 amino acids. CDR1 is MNHEY and CDR2 is SVGAGI in the germline V gene. The V end lost 6 bases, the J end lost 6 bases, and 14 bases lay between the germline ends. The CDR3 loop is CASRRRGSAEAFF. CDR3 coding DNA: TGTGCCAGCAGACGGAGGGGTTCCGCTGAAGCTTTCTTT.

This chain joins TRBV29-1 and TRBJ2-5; 12 nucleotides align to TRBD2. This CDR3 region has 16 residues. CDR1 and CDR2 from the germline V gene are SQVTM and ANQGSEA. V dropped 0 bases and J dropped 5; count of bases not matched to a gene: 7. In DNA, the CDR3 is TGCAGCGTTGAAGATCGGGCTAGCGGGGGGGTGGAGACCCAGTACTTC. Translating it yields CSVEDRASGGVETQYF.

Notes on this clone: The same CDR3 can be traced to other DNA sequences in this sample. The V gene is TRBV18, the J gene TRBJ1-3; D not certain. The germline V and J ends were trimmed by 3 bases and 1 base, with 4 bases remaining between them. CDR3 length equals 13 residues. CDR1 KGHSH and CDR2 LQKENI come from the germline V gene. Here the CDR3 reads CASSPPSGNTIYF. The CDR3 coding sequence is TGTGCCAGCTCACCGCCTTCTGGAAACACCATATATTTT. The full variable domain, in which reference TRBV18 and TRBJ1-3 provide the parts outside the CDR3, is NAGVMQNPRHLVRRRGQEARLRCSPMKGHSHVYWYRQLPEEGLKFMVYLQKENIIDESGMPKERFSAEFPKEGPSILRIQQVVRGDSAAYFCASSPPSGNTIYFGEGSWLTVV.

This clone appeared a single time. The gene calls are TRBV5-4 and TRBJ2-2, with D possibly being TRBD2 (5 bases). CDR1 is SGHNT and CDR2 is YYREEE in the germline V gene (reference sequence). The CDR3 length is 14 residues. V was trimmed by 4 bases and J by 3 bases, leaving 10 bases between them. The CDR3 loop reads CASSRVEDTGELFF. As DNA, the CDR3 is TGTGCCAGCAGCCGGGTGGAGGACACCGGGGAGCTGTTTTTT.